The text below deals with one TCR beta chain. The table came from immunoSEQ multiplex PCR; TCRdb's copy has only in-frame clones and leaves some out. Here the sample spans approximately 150,000 clones, around 80% being singletons. The data were taken from a study of blood T cell repertoires in COVID-19. The V gene's germline CDR1 is KGHSH and CDR2 LQKENI. The CDR3 length is 17 residues. Trimming cost V 1 base and J 5 bases; bases outside gene matches: 7. V usage is TRBV18 and J usage is TRBJ2-7; 14 nucleotides match TRBD2. The receptor was derived from a human donor with acute or convalescent COVID-19. The donor label of this sample is uncertain. The sequencing input was peripheral blood. CDR3 residues: CASSPLGLAGGPNEQYF. Here the CDR3 DNA reads TGTGCCAGCTCACCACTCGGACTAGCGGGGGGCCCGAACGAGCAGTACTTC.